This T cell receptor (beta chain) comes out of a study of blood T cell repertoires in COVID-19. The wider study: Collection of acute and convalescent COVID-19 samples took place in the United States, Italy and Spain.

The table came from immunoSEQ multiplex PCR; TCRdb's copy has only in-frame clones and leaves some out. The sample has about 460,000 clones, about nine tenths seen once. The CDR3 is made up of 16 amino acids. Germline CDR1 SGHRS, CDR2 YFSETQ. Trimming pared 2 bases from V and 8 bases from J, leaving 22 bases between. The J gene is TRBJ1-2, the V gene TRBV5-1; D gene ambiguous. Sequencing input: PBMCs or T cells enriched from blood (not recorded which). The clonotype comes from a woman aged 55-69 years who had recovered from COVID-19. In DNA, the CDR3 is TGCGCCAGCAGCTTTGTGGGTAGGGAAGAAACTAGGGGCTACACCTTC. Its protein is CASSFVGREETRGYTF.